This TCR beta chain was found in a study of cytomegalovirus exposure and HLA in healthy donors. Germline CDR1 MNHEY, CDR2 SVGAGI. V lost 6 bases and J lost 8, with 14 bases in between. The CDR3 has 13 amino acids. On this clone itself: Its antigen is not known.

PCR amplification relied on 60 Vbeta primers (plus 13 Jbeta primers). The assay was immunoSEQ multiplex PCR, and TCRdb's table has in-frame clones only and misses some. The table counts 130,000 or so clones; over 1.5% lies in the top ten. Findings of the study overall: In a later analysis, at a false discovery rate of 0.05, approximately 15,000 TCR beta sequences matched HLA alleles. TCR beta sequences reportedly predicted the HLA-A and HLA-B alleles of most subjects accurately. Serostatus for CMV was the only available immune exposure information.

The sample consisted of PBMCs. The TCR originated in a woman aged 40 to 55 in good health and CMV-seropositive. The V and J genes are TRBV6-5 and TRBJ1-3, with D possibly matching TRBD1 (5 bases). The CDR3 sequence is CASRTEGGDTIYF. The CDR3, as DNA: TGTGCCAGCAGAACAGAAGGAGGGGACACCATATATTTT.